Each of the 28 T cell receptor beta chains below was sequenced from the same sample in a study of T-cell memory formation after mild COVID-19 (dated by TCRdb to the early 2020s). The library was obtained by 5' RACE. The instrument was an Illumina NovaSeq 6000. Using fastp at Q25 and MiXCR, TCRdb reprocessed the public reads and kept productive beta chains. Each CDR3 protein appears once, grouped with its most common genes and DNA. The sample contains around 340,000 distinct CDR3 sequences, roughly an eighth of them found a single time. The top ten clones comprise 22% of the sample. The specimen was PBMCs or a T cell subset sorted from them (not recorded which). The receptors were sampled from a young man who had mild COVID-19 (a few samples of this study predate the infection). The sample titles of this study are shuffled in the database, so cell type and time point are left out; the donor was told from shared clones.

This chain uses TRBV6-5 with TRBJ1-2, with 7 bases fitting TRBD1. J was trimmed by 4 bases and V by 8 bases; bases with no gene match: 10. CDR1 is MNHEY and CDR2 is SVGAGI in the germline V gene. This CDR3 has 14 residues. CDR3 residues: CASSERGQFYGYTF. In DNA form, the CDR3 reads TGTGCCAGCTCCGAACGGGGACAGTTCTATGGCTACACCTTC.

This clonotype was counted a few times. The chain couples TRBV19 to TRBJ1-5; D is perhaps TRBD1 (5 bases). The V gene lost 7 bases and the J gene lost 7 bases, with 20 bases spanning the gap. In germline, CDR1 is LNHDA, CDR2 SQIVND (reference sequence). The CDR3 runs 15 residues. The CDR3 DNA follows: TGTGCCAGTATGATTAAGGGGCTTGTGGTGCAGCCCCAGCATTTT. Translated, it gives CASMIKGLVVQPQHF.

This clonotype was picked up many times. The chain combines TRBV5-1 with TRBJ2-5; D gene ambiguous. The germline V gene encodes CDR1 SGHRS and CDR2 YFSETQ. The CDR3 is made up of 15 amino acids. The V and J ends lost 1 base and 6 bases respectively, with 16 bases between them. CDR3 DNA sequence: TGCGCCAGCAGCTTGAGACCCTCCTATCCCCAGACCCAGTACTTC. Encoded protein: CASSLRPSYPQTQYF. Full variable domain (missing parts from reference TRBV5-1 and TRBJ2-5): KAGVTQTPRYLIKTRGQQVTLSCSPISGHRSVSWYQQTPGQGLQFLFEYFSETQRNKGNFPGRFSGRQFSNSRSEMNVSTLELGDSALYLCASSLRPSYPQTQYFGPGTRLLVL.

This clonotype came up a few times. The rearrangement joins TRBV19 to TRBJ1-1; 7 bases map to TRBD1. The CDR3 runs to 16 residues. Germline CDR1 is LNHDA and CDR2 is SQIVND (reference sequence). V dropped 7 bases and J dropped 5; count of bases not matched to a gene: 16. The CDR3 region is CASTRGASSLGTEAFF. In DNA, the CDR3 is TGTGCCAGTACCAGGGGGGCAAGCTCTCTCGGGACTGAAGCTTTCTTT.

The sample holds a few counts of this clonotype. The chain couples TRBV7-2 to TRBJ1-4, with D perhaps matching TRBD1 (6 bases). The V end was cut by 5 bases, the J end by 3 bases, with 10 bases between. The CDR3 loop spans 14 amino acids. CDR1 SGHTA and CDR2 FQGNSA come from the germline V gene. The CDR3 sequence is CASSADSSNEKLFF. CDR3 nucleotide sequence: TGTGCCAGCAGCGCGGACAGCTCTAATGAAAAACTGTTTTTT.

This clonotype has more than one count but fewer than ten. In nucleotides, the CDR3 is TGTGCCAGCAGTTACACGGACACCGGTAACACTGAAGCTTTCTTT. Its protein is CASSYTDTGNTEAFF. This sequence joins TRBV6-6 and TRBJ1-1; D may be TRBD1 (5 bases). Germline V CDR1 and CDR2: MNHNY, SVGAGI (reference sequence). The CDR3 is 15 residues long. With 2 bases removed from V and 2 bases from J, the gap between germline ends came to 12 bases.

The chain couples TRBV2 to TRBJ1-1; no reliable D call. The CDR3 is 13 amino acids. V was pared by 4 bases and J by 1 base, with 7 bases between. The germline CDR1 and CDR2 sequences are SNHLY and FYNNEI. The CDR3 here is CASSAWQNTEAFF. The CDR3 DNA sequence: TGTGCCAGCAGTGCTTGGCAGAACACTGAAGCTTTCTTT.

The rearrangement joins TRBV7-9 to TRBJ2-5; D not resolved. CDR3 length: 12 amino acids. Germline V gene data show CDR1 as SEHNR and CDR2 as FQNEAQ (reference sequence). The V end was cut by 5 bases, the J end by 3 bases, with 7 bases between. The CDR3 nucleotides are TGTGCCAGCAGCGACGGAAAAGAGACCCAGTACTTC. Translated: CASSDGKETQYF. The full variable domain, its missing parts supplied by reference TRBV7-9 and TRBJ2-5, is DTGVSQNPRHKITKRGQNVTFRCDPISEHNRLYWYRQTLGQGPEFLTYFQNEAQLEKSRLLSDRFSAERPKGSFSTLEIQRTEQGDSAMYLCASSDGKETQYFGPGTRLLVL.

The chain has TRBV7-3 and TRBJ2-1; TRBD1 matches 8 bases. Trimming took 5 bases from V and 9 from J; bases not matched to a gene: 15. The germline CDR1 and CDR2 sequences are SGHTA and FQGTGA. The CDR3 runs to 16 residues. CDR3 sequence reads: CASSPWSSQGAGEQFF. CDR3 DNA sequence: TGTGCCAGCAGCCCTTGGTCCAGTCAGGGGGCCGGTGAGCAGTTCTTC.

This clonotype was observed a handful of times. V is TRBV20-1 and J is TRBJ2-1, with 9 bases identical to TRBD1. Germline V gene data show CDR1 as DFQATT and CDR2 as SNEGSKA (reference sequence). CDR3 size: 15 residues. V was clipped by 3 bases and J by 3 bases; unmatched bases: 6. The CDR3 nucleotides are TGCAGTGCTAGGACAGGGGGACCCGTCTACAATGAGCAGTTCTTC. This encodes CSARTGGPVYNEQFF.

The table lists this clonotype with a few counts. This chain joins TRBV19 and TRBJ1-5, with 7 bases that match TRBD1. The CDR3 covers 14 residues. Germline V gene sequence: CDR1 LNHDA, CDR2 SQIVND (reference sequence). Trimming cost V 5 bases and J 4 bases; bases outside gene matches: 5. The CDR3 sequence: CASSFGQANQPQHF. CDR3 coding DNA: TGTGCCAGTAGTTTCGGACAGGCAAATCAGCCCCAGCATTTT.

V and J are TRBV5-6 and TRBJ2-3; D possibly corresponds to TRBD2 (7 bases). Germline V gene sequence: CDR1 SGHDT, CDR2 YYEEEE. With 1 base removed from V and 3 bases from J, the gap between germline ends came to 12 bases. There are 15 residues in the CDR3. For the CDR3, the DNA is TGTGCCAGCAGCTTGAGTAAGGGGGGGACAGATACGCAGTATTTT. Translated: CASSLSKGGTDTQYF. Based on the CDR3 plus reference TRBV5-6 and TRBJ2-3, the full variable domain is DAGVTQSPTHLIKTRGQQVTLRCSPKSGHDTVSWYQQALGQGPQFIFQYYEEEERQRGNFPDRFSGHQFPNYSSELNVNALLLGDSALYLCASSLSKGGTDTQYFGPGTRLTVL.

The CDR3 sequence: CASSPLTSGGQETQYF. The CDR3 nucleotides are TGCGCCAGCAGCCCTCTGACTAGCGGGGGTCAAGAGACCCAGTACTTC. The chain joins TRBV5-1 to TRBJ2-5; 12 nucleotides match TRBD2. This CDR3 has 16 residues. Germline CDR1 and CDR2: SGHRS and YFSETQ. With 4 bases clipped from V and 2 bases from J, the junction kept 6 bases outside the gene matches.

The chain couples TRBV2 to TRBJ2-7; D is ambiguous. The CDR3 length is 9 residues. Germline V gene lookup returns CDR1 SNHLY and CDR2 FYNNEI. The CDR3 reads CASSPGPAV. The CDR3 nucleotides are TGTGCCAGCAGTCCTGGACCCGCGGTT.

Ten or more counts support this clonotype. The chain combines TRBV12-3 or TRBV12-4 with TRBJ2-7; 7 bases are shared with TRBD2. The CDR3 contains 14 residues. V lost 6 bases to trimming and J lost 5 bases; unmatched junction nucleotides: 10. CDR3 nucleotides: TGTGCCAGCAGGGCCGGGGGGAGTAGGAACGAGCAGTACTTC. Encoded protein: CASRAGGSRNEQYF.

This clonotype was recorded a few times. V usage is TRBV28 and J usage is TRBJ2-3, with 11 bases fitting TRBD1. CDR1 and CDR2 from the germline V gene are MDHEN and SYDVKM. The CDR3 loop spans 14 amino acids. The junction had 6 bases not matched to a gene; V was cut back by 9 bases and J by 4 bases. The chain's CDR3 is CASGTGGYPDTQYF. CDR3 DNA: TGTGCCAGTGGGACAGGGGGTTATCCAGATACGCAGTATTTT. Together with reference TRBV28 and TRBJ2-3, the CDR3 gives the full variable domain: DVKVTQSSRYLVKRTGEKVFLECVQDMDHENMFWYRQDPGLGLRLIYFSYDVKMKEKGDIPEGYSVSREKKERFSLILESASTNQTSMYLCASGTGGYPDTQYFGPGTRLTVL.

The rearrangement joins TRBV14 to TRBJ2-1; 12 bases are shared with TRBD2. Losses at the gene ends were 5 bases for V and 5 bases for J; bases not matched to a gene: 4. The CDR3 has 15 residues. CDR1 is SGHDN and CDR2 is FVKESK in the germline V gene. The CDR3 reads CASSVLAGGNNEQFF. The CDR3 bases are TGTGCCAGCAGCGTACTAGCGGGGGGAAACAATGAGCAGTTCTTC.

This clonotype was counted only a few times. The CDR3 bases are TGTGCCAGCAGTCCCCTTCTTAGACTAGCGGGGGTCGGGGATACGCAGTATTTT. It yields the protein CASSPLLRLAGVGDTQYF. This chain joins TRBV11-2 and TRBJ2-3, with 12 bases lining up with TRBD2. The V segment lost 6 bases and the J segment 6 bases; nucleotides outside the gene matches: 16. This CDR3 has 18 residues. The germline gives CDR1 SGHAT, CDR2 FQNNGV. The full variable domain, its missing parts supplied by reference TRBV11-2 and TRBJ2-3, is EAGVAQSPRYKIIEKRQSVAFWCNPISGHATLYWYQQILGQGPKLLIQFQNNGVVDDSQLPKDRFSAERLKGVDSTLKIQPAKLEDSAVYLCASSPLLRLAGVGDTQYFGPGTRLTVL.

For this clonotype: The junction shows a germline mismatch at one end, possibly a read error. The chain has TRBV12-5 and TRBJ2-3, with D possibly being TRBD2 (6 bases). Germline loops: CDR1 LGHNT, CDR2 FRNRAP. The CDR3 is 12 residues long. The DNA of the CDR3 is TGTGCTAGTGGCTTAGAGCGGGTCCCTCCAGATTTT. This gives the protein CASGLERVPPDF.

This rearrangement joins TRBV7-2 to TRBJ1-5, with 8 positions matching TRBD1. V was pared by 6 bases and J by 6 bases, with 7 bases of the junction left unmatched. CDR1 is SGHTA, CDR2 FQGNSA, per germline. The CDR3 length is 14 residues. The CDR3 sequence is CASRLTGDSQPQHF. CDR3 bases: TGTGCCAGCAGATTGACAGGGGATAGTCAGCCCCAGCATTTT.

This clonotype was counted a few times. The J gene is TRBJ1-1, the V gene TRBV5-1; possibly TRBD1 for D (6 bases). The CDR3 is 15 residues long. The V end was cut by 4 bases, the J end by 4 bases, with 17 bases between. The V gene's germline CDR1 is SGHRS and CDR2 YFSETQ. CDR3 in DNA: TGCGCCAGCAGCCCTGACAGGTGGGGGTCCACTGAAGCTTTCTTT. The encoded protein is CASSPDRWGSTEAFF.

CDR3 protein: CASSRSRDLYTF. CDR3 bases: TGCGCCAGCAGCCGCTCAAGAGACCTCTACACCTTC. The V call is TRBV4-3, the J call TRBJ1-2; D is unclear. The CDR3 sequence is 12 residues long. Between the trimmed V and J ends, which lost 4 bases and 10 bases, there was a span of 13 bases. Germline V lookup: CDR1 LGHNA, CDR2 YSLEER.

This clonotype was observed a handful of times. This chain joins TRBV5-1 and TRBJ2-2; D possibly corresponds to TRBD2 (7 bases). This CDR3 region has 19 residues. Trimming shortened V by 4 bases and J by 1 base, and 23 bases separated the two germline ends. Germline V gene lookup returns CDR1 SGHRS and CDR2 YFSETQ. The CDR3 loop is CASSLGGLAGGQNTGELFF. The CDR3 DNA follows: TGCGCCAGCAGCCTGGGTGGTCTGGCCGGGGGGCAGAACACCGGGGAGCTGTTTTTT.

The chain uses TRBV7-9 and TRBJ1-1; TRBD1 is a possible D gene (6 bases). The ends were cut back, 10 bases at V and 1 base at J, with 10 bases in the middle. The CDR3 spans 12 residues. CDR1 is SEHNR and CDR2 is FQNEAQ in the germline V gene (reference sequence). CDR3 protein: CATQGQNTEAFF. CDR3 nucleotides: TGTGCCACACAGGGTCAGAACACTGAAGCTTTCTTT.

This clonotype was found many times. Written as DNA, the CDR3 is TGTGCCAGCAGCCAACTAGCGGGGGGCTCCTACAATGAGCAGTTCTTC. Its translation: CASSQLAGGSYNEQFF. The rearrangement joins TRBV4-2 to TRBJ2-1; 11 bases align to TRBD2. Germline V gives CDR1 LGHNA, CDR2 YNFKEQ. The J segment lost 0 bases and the V segment lost 2 bases, leaving 0 bases of the junction unmatched. CDR3 length: 16 residues.

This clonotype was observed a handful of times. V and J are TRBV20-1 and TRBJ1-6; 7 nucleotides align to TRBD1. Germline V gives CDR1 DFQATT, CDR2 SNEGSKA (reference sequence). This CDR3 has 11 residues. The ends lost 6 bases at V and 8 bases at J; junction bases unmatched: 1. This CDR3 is CSAGTDSPLHF. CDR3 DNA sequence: TGCAGTGCCGGGACAGATTCACCCCTCCACTTT.

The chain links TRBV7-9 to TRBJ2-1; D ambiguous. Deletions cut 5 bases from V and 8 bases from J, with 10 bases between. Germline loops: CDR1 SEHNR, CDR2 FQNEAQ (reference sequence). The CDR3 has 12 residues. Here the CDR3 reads CASSSPVHEQFF. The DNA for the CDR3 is TGTGCCAGCAGCAGTCCTGTGCATGAGCAGTTCTTC.

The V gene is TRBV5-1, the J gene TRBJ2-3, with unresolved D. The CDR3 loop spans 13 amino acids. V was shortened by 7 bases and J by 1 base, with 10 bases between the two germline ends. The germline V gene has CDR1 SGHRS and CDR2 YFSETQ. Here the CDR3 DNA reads TGCGCCAGCCGACGGGTCGGCACAGATACGCAGTATTTT. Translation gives CASRRVGTDTQYF. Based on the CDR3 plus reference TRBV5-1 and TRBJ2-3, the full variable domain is KAGVTQTPRYLIKTRGQQVTLSCSPISGHRSVSWYQQTPGQGLQFLFEYFSETQRNKGNFPGRFSGRQFSNSRSEMNVSTLELGDSALYLCASRRVGTDTQYFGPGTRLTVL.